A selection of T cell receptor beta chains follows, all from one sample in a study of blood T cell repertoires in COVID-19. Repertoires were generated with immunoSEQ multiplex PCR, while TCRdb's copy carries only in-frame clones and drops some. This sample has over 150,000 clones, with 60% to 80% found just once. The sequenced material came from peripheral blood. The receptors were gathered from a woman between 65 and 79 years old with acute or convalescent COVID-19. Both conserved end residues are part of each CDR3. D genes are given only for firm matches. Some rows mark clone size as missing; the rest say once, few, many or name a class of expanded clone.

CASSDTGLEAFF,TGTGCCAGCAGTGACACAGGCCTTGAAGCTTTCTTT,TRBV6-1,.,TRBJ1-1,.
CASSQGQGRSTLHF,TGTGCCAGCAGCCAAGGACAGGGGCGGAGCACCCTCCACTTT,TRBV13,.,TRBJ1-6,TRBD1
CASSILPQETQYF,TGTGCCAGCAGCATCCTACCACAAGAGACCCAGTACTTC,TRBV7-3,.,TRBJ2-5,.
CASSPAGARYEQYF,TGTGCCAGCTCCCCGGCGGGGGCGAGGTACGAGCAGTACTTC,TRBV6-5,once,TRBJ2-7,.
CAYGTGDEKLFF,TGTGCCTATGGGACTGGGGATGAAAAACTGTTTTTT,TRBV30,.,TRBJ1-4,.
CASSYRQNQPQHF,TGTGCCAGCAGCTACAGGCAGAATCAGCCCCAGCATTTT,TRBV7-2,.,TRBJ1-5,.
CASSSPKQGVHEQYF,TGTGCCAGCAGCTCACCAAAACAGGGGGTCCACGAGCAGTACTTC,TRBV7-9,.,TRBJ2-7,TRBD1
CASSRGRAGETQYF,TGTGCCAGCAGCCGAGGAAGGGCGGGGGAGACCCAGTACTTC,TRBV5-4,.,TRBJ2-5,.
CASSLQTLSTDTQYF,TGTGCCAGCAGCCTACAGACACTTAGCACAGATACGCAGTATTTT,TRBV7-9,.,TRBJ2-3,.
CASSPGQGALETQYF,TGTGCCAGTAGTCCCGGACAGGGGGCATTAGAGACCCAGTACTTC,TRBV19,.,TRBJ2-5,TRBD1
CASSASDRTYNEQFF,TGTGCCAGCAGTGCCTCGGACAGGACTTACAATGAGCAGTTCTTC,TRBV7-7,.,TRBJ2-1,TRBD1
CASSQSWAGQETQYF,TGTGCCAGCAGCCAATCTTGGGCGGGACAAGAGACCCAGTACTTC,TRBV3-1/TRBV3-2,.,TRBJ2-5,.
CASSARLAQDTDTQYF,TGTGCCAGCAGCGCCAGACTAGCGCAAGACACAGATACGCAGTATTTT,TRBV3-1/TRBV3-2,.,TRBJ2-3,TRBD2
CASRDLKEAFF,TGCGCCAGCAGGGACTTGAAAGAAGCTTTCTTT,TRBV10-2,.,TRBJ1-1,.
CASTGTPDRGAPEGEKLFF,TGTGCCAGCACCGGAACCCCGGACAGGGGCGCGCCGGAAGGTGAAAAACTGTTTTTT,TRBV2,few,TRBJ1-4,TRBD1